This T cell receptor beta chain is drawn from a study of blood T cell repertoires in COVID-19. Background on the study: Material from acute and convalescent COVID-19 was sourced from the United States, Italy and Spain.

Profiling relied on immunoSEQ multiplex PCR, and the TCRdb table lists in-frame clones only, not all of them. The sample includes 200,000 to 300,000 clones, about 83% of them seen just once. V lost 0 bases and J lost 9, with 15 bases in between. This CDR3 has 15 residues. From germline, CDR1 is ENHRY and CDR2 SYGVKD. The sequenced sample consisted of peripheral blood. The rearrangement links TRBV10-3 to TRBJ2-1; D is unclear. This receptor was taken from a human donor in a cohort sampled during active COVID-19. The CDR3 DNA is TGTGCCATCAGTGAGTCGATTGCAGAAAAGATTGAGCAGTTCTTC. Amino acids: CAISESIAEKIEQFF.